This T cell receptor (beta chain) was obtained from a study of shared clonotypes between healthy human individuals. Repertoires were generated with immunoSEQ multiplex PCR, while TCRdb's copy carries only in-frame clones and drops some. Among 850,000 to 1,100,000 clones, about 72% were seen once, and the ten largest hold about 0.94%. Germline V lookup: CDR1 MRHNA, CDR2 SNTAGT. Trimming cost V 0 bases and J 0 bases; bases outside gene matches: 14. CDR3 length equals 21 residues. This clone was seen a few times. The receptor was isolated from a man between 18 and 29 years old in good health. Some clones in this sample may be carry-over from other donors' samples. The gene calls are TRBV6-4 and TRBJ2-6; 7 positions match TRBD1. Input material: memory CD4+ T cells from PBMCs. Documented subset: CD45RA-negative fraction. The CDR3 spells CASSDSAVNRGYYSGANVLTF. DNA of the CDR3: TGTGCCAGCAGTGACTCCGCCGTCAACAGGGGCTACTACTCTGGGGCCAACGTCCTGACTTTC.